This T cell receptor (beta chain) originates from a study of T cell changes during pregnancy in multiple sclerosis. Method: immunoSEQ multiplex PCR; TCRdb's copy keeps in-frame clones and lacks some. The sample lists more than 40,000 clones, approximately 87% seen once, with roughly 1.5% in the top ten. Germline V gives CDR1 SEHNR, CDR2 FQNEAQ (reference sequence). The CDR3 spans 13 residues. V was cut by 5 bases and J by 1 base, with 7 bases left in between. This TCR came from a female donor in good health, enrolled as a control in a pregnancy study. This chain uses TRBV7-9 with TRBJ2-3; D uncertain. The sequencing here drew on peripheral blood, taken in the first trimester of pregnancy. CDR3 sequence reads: CASSPPGTDTQYF. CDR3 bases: TGTGCCAGCAGCCCCCCCGGCACAGATACGCAGTATTTT.